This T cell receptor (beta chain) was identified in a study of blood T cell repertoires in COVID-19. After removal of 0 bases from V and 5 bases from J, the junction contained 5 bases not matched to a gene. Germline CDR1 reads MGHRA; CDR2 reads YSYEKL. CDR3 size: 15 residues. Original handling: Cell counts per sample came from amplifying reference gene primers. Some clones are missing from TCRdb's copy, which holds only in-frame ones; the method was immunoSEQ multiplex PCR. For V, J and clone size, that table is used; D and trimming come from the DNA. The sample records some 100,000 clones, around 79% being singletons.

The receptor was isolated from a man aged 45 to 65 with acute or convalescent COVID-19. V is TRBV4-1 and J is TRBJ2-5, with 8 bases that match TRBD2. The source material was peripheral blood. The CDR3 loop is CASSQDGGVWETQYF. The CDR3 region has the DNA TGCGCCAGCAGCCAAGACGGGGGGGTGTGGGAGACCCAGTACTTC.